The clone carrying this TCR beta chain has ten or more counts. The antigen remains undetermined. The data were obtained in a study of T cell repertoires in cytomegalovirus infection. Across the study: Both CMV infection and a matching HLA type were indicated by public TCR beta signatures. Overall study results and limits: Pooled public TCR beta family frequency picked out CMV carriers with the relevant HLA. CMV-specific HLA-C-restricted TCR beta clonotypes dominated the ex vivo response.

The V gene lost 7 bases and the J gene lost 8 bases, with 17 bases spanning the gap. The CDR3 covers 13 residues. Germline V gene sequence: CDR1 SGHTA, CDR2 FQGNSA. TCRdb fed the reads into MiXCR, producing one record per CDR3 protein. The sample contains some 300,000 distinct CDR3 sequences, 8% to 10% of which appear only once. The V gene is TRBV7-2, the J gene TRBJ1-2; D gene unclear. Sequenced: PBMCs. The receptor was isolated from a human donor in good health (CMV status not recorded). Some clones in this sample may be carry-over from other donors' samples. Written as DNA, the CDR3 is TGTGCCAGCACCTACGAAAAGAGGGCGGGCTACACCTTC. As protein: CASTYEKRAGYTF.